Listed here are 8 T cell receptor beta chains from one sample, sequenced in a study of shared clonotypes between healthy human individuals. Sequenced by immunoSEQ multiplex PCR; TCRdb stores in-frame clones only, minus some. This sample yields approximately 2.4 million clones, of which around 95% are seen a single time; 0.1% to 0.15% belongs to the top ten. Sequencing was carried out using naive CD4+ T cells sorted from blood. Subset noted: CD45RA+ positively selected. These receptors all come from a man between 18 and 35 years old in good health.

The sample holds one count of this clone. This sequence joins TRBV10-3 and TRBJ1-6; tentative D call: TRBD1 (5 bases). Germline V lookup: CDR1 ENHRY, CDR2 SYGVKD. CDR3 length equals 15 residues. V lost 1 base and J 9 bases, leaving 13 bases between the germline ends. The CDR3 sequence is CAISEFFGGGSPLHF. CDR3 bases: TGTGCCATCAGTGAGTTCTTCGGGGGTGGTTCACCCCTCCACTTT.

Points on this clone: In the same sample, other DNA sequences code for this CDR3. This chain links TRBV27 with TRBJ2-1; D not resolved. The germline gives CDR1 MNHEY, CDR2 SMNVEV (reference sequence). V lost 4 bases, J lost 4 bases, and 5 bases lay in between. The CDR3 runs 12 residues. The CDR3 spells CASSSPYNEQFF. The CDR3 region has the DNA TGTGCCAGCAGTTCACCTTACAATGAGCAGTTCTTC.

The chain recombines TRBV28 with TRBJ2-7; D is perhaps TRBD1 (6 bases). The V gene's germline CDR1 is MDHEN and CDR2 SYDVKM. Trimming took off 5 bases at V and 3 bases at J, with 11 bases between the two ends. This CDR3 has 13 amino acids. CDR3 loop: CASSNTGFYEQYF. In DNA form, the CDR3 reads TGTGCCAGCAGTAATACAGGGTTCTACGAGCAGTACTTC.

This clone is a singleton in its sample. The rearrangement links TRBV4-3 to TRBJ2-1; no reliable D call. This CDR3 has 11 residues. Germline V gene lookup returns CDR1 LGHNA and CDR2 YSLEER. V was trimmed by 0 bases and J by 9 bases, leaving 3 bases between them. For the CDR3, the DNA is TGCGCCAGCAGCCAAGACGGTGAGCAGTTCTTC. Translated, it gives CASSQDGEQFF.

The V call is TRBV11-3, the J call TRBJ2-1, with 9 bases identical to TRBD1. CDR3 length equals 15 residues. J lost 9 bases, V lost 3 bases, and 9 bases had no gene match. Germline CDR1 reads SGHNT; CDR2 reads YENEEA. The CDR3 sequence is CASSLGSEDRGEQFF. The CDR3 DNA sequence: TGTGCCAGCAGCTTGGGCTCTGAGGACAGGGGTGAGCAGTTCTTC.

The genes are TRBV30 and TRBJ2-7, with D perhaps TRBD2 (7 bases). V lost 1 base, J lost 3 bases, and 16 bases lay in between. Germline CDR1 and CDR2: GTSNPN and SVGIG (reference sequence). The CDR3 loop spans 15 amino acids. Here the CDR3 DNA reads TGTGCCTGGAGTGGGGGGGGCGGACCAAACTACGAGCAGTACTTC. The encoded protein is CAWSGGGGPNYEQYF.

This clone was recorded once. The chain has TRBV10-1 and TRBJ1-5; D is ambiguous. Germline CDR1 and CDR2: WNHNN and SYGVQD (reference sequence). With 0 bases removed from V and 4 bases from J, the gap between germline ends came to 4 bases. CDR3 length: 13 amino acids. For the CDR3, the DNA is TGCGCCAGCAGTGAGTCTCCGAATCAGCCCCAGCATTTT. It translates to CASSESPNQPQHF.

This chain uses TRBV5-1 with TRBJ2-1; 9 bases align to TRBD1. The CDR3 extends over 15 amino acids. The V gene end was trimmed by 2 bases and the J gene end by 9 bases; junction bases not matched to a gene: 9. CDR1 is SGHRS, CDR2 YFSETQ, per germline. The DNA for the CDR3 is TGCGCCAGCAGCTTAGGGGACAGGGAGGTTGGTGAGCAGTTCTTC. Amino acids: CASSLGDREVGEQFF.